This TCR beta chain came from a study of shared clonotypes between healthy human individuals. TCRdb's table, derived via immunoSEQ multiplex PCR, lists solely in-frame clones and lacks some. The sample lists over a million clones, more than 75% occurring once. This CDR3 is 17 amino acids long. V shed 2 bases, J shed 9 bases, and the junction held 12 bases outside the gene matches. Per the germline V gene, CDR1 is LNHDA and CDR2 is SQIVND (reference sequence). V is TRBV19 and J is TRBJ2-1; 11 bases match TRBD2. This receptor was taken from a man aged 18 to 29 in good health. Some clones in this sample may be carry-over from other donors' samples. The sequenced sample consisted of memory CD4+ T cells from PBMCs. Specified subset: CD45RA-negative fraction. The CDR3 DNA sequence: TGTGCCAGTAGTATACCGGGACTAGCGGCACTTTGGGGTGAGCAGTTCTTC. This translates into CASSIPGLAALWGEQFF.